This T cell receptor (beta chain) originates from a study of OX40 agonist ivuxolimab in advanced cancers. Study-level points and caveats: CD8+ T cells (on average) carried more expanded clones than CD4+ T cells.

Here immunoSEQ multiplex PCR was the method, and the copy in TCRdb shows in-frame clones only, minus some. The table has about 63,000 clones, roughly nine tenths seen once. The CDR3 loop spans 14 amino acids. Per germline, CDR1 SQVTM and CDR2 ANQGSEA. Deletions cut 6 bases from V and 8 bases from J, with 22 bases between. Concerning this clone: Antigen specificity is unknown.

The sequence came from an adult with an advanced solid tumor such as melanoma, head and neck, liver or kidney cancer. The genes are TRBV29-1 and TRBJ1-1; D is unclear. The sample consisted of CD4+ or CD8+ T cells sorted from blood, taken in a trial of the OX40 agonist ivuxolimab. CDR3 region: CSVRLFSGRREAFF. DNA for the CDR3: TGCAGCGTCCGCTTATTTTCGGGGAGGCGAGAAGCTTTCTTT.